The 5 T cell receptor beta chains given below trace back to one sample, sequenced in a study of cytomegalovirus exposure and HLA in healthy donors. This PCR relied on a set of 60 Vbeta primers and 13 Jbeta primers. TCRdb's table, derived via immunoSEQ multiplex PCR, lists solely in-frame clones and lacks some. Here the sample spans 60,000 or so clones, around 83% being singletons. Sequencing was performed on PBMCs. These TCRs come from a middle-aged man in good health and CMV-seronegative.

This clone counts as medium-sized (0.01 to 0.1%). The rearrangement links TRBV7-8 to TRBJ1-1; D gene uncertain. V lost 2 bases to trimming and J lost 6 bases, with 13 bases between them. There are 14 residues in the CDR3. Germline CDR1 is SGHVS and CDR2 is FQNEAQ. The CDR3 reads CASSLMTVGAEAFF. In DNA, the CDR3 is TGTGCCAGCAGCTTAATGACGGTGGGAGCTGAAGCTTTCTTT.

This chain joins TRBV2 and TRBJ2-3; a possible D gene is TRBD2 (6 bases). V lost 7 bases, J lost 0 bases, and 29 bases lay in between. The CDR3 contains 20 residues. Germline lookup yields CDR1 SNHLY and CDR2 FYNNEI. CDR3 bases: TGTGCCAGCAATGGGGCAGAGAACCGGGACTTTCATTTTAGCACAGATACGCAGTATTTT. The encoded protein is CASNGAENRDFHFSTDTQYF.

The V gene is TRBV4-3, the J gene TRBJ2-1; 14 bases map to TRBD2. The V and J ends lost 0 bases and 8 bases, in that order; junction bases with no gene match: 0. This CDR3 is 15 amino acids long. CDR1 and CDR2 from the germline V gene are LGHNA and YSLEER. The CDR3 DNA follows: TGCGCCAGCAGCCAAGAGGGACTAGCGGGGGATGAGCAGTTCTTC. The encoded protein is CASSQEGLAGDEQFF.

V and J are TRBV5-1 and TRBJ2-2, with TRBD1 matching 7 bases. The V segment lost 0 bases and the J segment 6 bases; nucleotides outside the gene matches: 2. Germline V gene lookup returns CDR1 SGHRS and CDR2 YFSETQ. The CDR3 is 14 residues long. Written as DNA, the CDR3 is TGCGCCAGCAGCTTGGAGACAGGGTCCGGGGAGCTGTTTTTT. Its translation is CASSLETGSGELFF.

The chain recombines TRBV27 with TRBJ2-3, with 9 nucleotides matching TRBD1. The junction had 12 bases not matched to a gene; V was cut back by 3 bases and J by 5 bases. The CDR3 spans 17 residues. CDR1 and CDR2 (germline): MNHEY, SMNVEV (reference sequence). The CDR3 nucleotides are TGTGCCAGCAGTTTGGCTCGCACAGGGGGCATTGGAGATACGCAGTATTTT. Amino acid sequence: CASSLARTGGIGDTQYF.